This T cell receptor (beta chain) was profiled in a study of cytomegalovirus exposure and HLA in healthy donors (dated by TCRdb to 2016 to 2017). With regard to the full study: A later analysis indicated that the 120 or so validation repertoires were generated on the platform also employed for the 720 or so repertoires of the first cohort. To predict cytomegalovirus infection status, the study brought together high-throughput TCR immunosequencing, statistical association of individual TCRs with disease status, and machine learning. The study aimed to test whether signatures of past pathogen exposure could be identified by cataloging public T cell receptors. Along with the roughly 710-subject first cohort, a separate validation cohort of approximately 110 different subjects was used. Results and caveats for the whole study, not just this receptor: The study listed 164 TCR beta chains as associated with cytomegalovirus. The validation cohort had no HLA typing available for a later analysis, so co-occurrence within that cohort was assessed over all 120 or so repertoires. In a later analysis, TCRs clustered in the first cohort were found to also tend to co-occur in the approximately 120 validation repertoires, with about 94% of cluster scores above 0. The authors suggested that the approach could potentially be extended to other disease states and immunological phenotypes. In vitro tests confirmed that a few of the cytomegalovirus-associated TCR beta chains recognize cytomegalovirus antigens. Cytomegalovirus status was reported to be diagnosed by the classifier with high specificity and sensitivity in both the original and validation cohorts. Across donors, most TCR sequences were observed very rarely, whereas some public TCRs were present in many individuals.

According to the germline V gene, CDR1 reads LGHNA and CDR2 reads YSLEER. From V the trimming removes 3 bases and from J it removes 5 bases, while the gene matches leave 6 bases of the junction unaccounted for. The CDR3 sequence holds 14 residues, the cysteine and phenylalanine included. The DNA shown is the 42-base CDR3, in frame from base 1. Donors formed part of the validation cohort, which comprised fewer than 150 subjects and was distinct from the first cohort of fewer than 750 subjects. To prepare the library, the immunoSEQ multiplex PCR assay was applied. In the original analysis: To diagnose cytomegalovirus status from the catalog of TCR beta chain sequences, a statistical classification framework was built. Sourced from immuneACCESS, this table was stored by TCRdb with only in-frame sequences that have V and J called. A share of the clones is absent; for the studies checked, an unresolved V gene accounts for under half, and the remainder has no known explanation. That table is the source of V, J and clone size, and D and trimming were worked out from the DNA. For this sample the table gives about 310,000 clones, of which around 90% were detected only once. Around 0.96% of the sample lies in the top ten.

Concerning this clone itself: Its antigen is still unknown. No base quality information exists; no much larger clone differs at one position.

The sequencing input was PBMCs. The source is a man under 40 in good health and CMV-seronegative. Recombination joined TRBV4-3 with TRBJ2-5, with 7 junctional bases fitting TRBD1. The CDR3 region reads CASSQNYRGETQYF. The nucleotide sequence reads as follows: TGCGCCAGCAGCCAGAACTACAGGGGTGAGACCCAGTACTTC.